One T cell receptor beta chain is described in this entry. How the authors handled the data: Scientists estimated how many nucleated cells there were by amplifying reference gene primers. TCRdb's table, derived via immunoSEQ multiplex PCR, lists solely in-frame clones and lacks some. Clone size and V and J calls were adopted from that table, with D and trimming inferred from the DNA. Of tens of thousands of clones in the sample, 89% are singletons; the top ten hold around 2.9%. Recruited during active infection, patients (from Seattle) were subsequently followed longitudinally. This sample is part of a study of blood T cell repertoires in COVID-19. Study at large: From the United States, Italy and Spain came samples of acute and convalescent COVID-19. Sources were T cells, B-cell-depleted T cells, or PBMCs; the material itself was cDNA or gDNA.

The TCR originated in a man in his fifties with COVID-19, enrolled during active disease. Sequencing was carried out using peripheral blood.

CDR3 sequence: CASKEATNTEAFF. The CDR3 DNA follows: TGTGCCAGCAAGGAGGCGACAAACACTGAAGCTTTCTTT. V usage is TRBV6-5 and J usage is TRBJ1-1; D ambiguous. From germline, CDR1 is MNHEY and CDR2 SVGAGI. V was clipped by 7 bases and J by 2 bases, with 11 bases between them. The CDR3 length is 13 residues.